Listed here is a single T cell receptor (beta chain). This clonotype appeared many times. What this receptor recognizes is not known. Qualities for individual bases were not recorded, and no much larger clone is one base off. The source of the sample is a study of CD8 T cells in ankylosing spondylitis (TCRdb year 2017). In terms of the full investigation: The study set out to find disease-linked TCR variants by profiling T cell receptor beta repertoires in ankylosing spondylitis patients and healthy donors. The full study cohort was made up of about 25 ankylosing spondylitis patients and more than 90 healthy donors. Peripheral blood was sampled, and synovial fluid was also collected from ankylosing spondylitis patients.

The run used an Illumina HiSeq 2500. Quantitative 5'-RACE with molecular barcodes was the method used to prepare the TCR beta libraries. The paper's data handling went like this. Disease-linked TCR variants were identified with a new computational method built on a probabilistic model of VDJ rearrangement. The public sequencing data were trimmed at Q25 with fastp and processed into clonotypes with MiXCR by TCRdb, which kept only in-frame beta chains. Each entry is one CDR3 protein sequence, shown with its most common DNA and genes. The V and J calls follow TCRdb's processing rather than the paper's. For this sample the table gives some 71,000 distinct CDR3 sequences, of which approximately 5.3% were detected only once. Around 2.2% of the sample rests with the top ten. Trimming takes 8 bases from V and 1 base from J, and the germline ends sit 14 bases apart. The CDR3 runs 14 amino acids, cysteine and phenylalanine included. The entry retains the CDR3 DNA only, 42 bases that are in frame from base 1.

What the study reported, not specific to this receptor: A TCR beta motif of several highly homologous amino acid variants appeared characteristic of blood from ankylosing spondylitis patients. Significant enrichment of the disease-linked clones was reported in matched synovial fluid samples from ankylosing spondylitis patients. Some motif variants had previously been reported in the synovial fluid and blood of reactive arthritis patients, which suggests shared mechanisms of disease initiation. The disease-linked clones showed a CD8+ phenotype and occurred at relatively low frequencies in peripheral blood.

This TCR was sampled from a male donor with ankylosing spondylitis or in good health (not recorded which). The V and J segments used are TRBV12-3 or TRBV12-4 and TRBJ2-5; the D gene assignment is ambiguous. Sequencing was done on a sample of blood, either unsorted or a sorted T cell fraction (not recorded which). In nucleotide form, the sequence is TGTGCCAGCGCAAACGACGGGCCCCAAGAGACCCAGTACTTC. Translation gives CASANDGPQETQYF.